There are many counts of the clone carrying this TCR beta chain. The antigen is not known. Deletions cut 6 bases from V and 2 bases from J, with 11 bases between. This CDR3 has 13 amino acids. Germline V gene sequence: CDR1 SNHLY, CDR2 FYNNEI. TCRdb called the RACE reads again in MiXCR, with one record for every CDR3 protein. The table has 50,000 or so distinct CDR3 sequences, roughly 9.5% seen once. The data were obtained in a study of human T cells and chemical hapten exposure. Time point defined: patch test 3, about 24 weeks after DPC sensitization. The treatment is: therapeutic diphenylcyclopropenone sensitization with weekly scalp DPC. Extraction yielded total RNA from whole blood (unfractionated). General study points: With regard to DPC sensitization, TCRs above 1 in 1000 frequency did not change. Alopecia in the donors means their immune response may deviate from healthy people's.

The receptor comes from a woman aged 40 to 50 with alopecia areata. Some clones in this sample may be carry-over from other donors' samples. V gene TRBV2 combines with J gene TRBJ2-7, with D unresolved. The starting material was whole blood, obtained in connection with sensitization to the hapten diphenylcyclopropenone (DPC). CDR3 region: CASRETPTYEQYF. The CDR3 nucleotides read TGTGCCAGCAGGGAGACACCCACCTACGAGCAGTACTTC.